This T cell receptor (beta chain) comes out of a study of blood T cells in healthy people across ages. Combining a sample-barcoded 5' primer with a J-beta primer mix, a second PCR ran for about 7 to 11 cycles. Every single cDNA molecule received a tag from a template-switch adaptor with 12 random nucleotides. TCRdb reanalysed the 5' RACE reads using MiXCR and keeps one entry per CDR3 protein. Among around 1,800,000 distinct CDR3 sequences listed, more than 35% were seen once. This CDR3 comprises 15 residues. Germline assignment: CDR1 LGHDT and CDR2 YNNKEL (reference sequence). Deletions cut 4 bases from V and 2 bases from J, with 14 bases between.

The sequence was obtained from a human donor in good health. Sequencing used blood. The V and J genes are TRBV3-1 and TRBJ1-2; no clear D. CDR3 region: CASSRIRSGNYGYTF. As DNA, the CDR3 is TGTGCCAGCAGCCGGATAAGGTCTGGGAACTATGGCTACACCTTC.